The next 20 T cell receptor beta chains were all read from a single sample in a study of response to subunit inactivated influenza vaccine. MiXCR, run by TCRdb on the RT-PCR reads, gives a single entry per CDR3 protein. The sample carries more than 150,000 distinct CDR3 sequences, around 9% recorded once. The starting material was non-naive T cells sorted from PBMCs, obtained on the day of vaccination. Source of these receptors: a man aged 50 to 60 who received an inactivated influenza vaccine.

This clonotype was seen many times. The chain joins TRBV27 to TRBJ2-7; no reliable D call. The ends were cut back, 3 bases at V and 1 base at J, with 7 bases in the middle. This CDR3 comprises 13 residues. The germline gives CDR1 MNHEY, CDR2 SMNVEV (reference sequence). CDR3 in amino acids: CASSFLSSYEQYF. In DNA form, the CDR3 reads TGTGCCAGCAGTTTCCTCTCTTCCTACGAGCAGTACTTC.

This rearrangement joins TRBV29-1 to TRBJ2-1, with 7 bases lining up with TRBD2. Unmatched junction bases numbered 9, after V lost 3 bases and J lost 7 bases. CDR1 and CDR2 from the germline V gene are SQVTM and ANQGSEA. The length of the CDR3 is 14 residues. The CDR3 DNA sequence: TGCAGCGTTGACGGAGCGGGAATGGGTAATGAGCAGTTCTTC. Translation: CSVDGAGMGNEQFF.

This clonotype was found many times. This chain connects TRBV7-2 to TRBJ2-5, with a tentative D call TRBD1 (5 bases). This CDR3 is 14 amino acids long. Trimming shortened V by 2 bases and J by 4 bases, and 11 bases separated the two germline ends. In germline, CDR1 is SGHTA, CDR2 FQGNSA. The chain's CDR3 is CASSLSGQGETQYF. The CDR3 bases are TGTGCCAGCAGCTTAAGTGGGCAGGGAGAGACCCAGTACTTC.

There are many counts of this clonotype. The chain employs TRBV10-3 and TRBJ1-3; no firm D call. Trimming cost V 3 bases and J 0 bases, with 6 bases left between them. This CDR3 contains 14 residues. Germline CDR1 and CDR2: ENHRY and SYGVKD. The CDR3 loop reads CAISDSTSGNTIYF. CDR3 bases: TGTGCCATCAGTGATAGTACCTCTGGAAACACCATATATTTT.

This clonotype was counted many times. This rearrangement joins TRBV20-1 to TRBJ2-7, with D possibly matching TRBD1 (7 bases). The CDR3 length is 13 residues. The V end lost 3 bases, the J end lost 3 bases, and 12 bases lay between the germline ends. The germline gives CDR1 DFQATT, CDR2 SNEGSKA (reference sequence). CDR3 amino acids: CSASRGTDYEQYF. As DNA, the CDR3 is TGCAGTGCTAGTCGGGGGACAGACTACGAGCAGTACTTC.

The chain employs TRBV6-5 and TRBJ2-7; 7 bases match TRBD1. The V gene's germline CDR1 is MNHEY and CDR2 SVGAGI. Trimming at V came to 3 bases and at J to 3 bases, leaving 2 bases not matched to a gene. The CDR3 runs 13 residues. The DNA for the CDR3 is TGTGCCAGCAGTTATGGGGACAGCTACGAGCAGTACTTC. Residues: CASSYGDSYEQYF.

This clonotype was detected a few times. This rearrangement joins TRBV11-2 to TRBJ2-5; 10 bases align to TRBD2. Germline V gives CDR1 SGHAT, CDR2 FQNNGV. J lost 5 bases, V lost 4 bases, and 7 bases had no gene match. CDR3 length: 15 amino acids. DNA for the CDR3: TGTGCCAGCAGCTCCGCTAGCGGGGGATGGGAGACCCAGTACTTC. Amino acid sequence: CASSSASGGWETQYF.

The chain is built from TRBV6-5 and TRBJ2-1; 11 nucleotides agree with TRBD1. The CDR3 covers 15 residues. Trimming cost V 2 bases and J 9 bases; bases outside gene matches: 6. Germline V lookup: CDR1 MNHEY, CDR2 SVGAGI. Here the CDR3 DNA reads TGTGCCAGCAGTTACGGGACAGGGGGAATTGCTGAGCAGTTCTTC. Translation gives CASSYGTGGIAEQFF.

At least ten counts were recorded for this clonotype. The chain carries TRBV29-1 and TRBJ1-1; possible D gene TRBD1, 5 bases. Germline V gene sequence: CDR1 SQVTM, CDR2 ANQGSEA. With 5 bases removed from V and 2 bases from J, the gap between germline ends came to 18 bases. The CDR3 runs to 15 residues. CDR3: CSVPGGRAVNTEAFF. DNA of the CDR3: TGCAGCGTTCCTGGGGGACGGGCTGTAAACACTGAAGCTTTCTTT.

The genes are TRBV20-1 and TRBJ2-7; 8 positions agree with TRBD2. The CDR3 is made up of 14 amino acids. Germline CDR1 and CDR2: DFQATT and SNEGSKA (reference sequence). V was pared by 2 bases and J by 3 bases, with 6 bases of the junction left unmatched. The CDR3 sequence is CSARPGTSIYEQYF. CDR3 nucleotides: TGCAGTGCTAGACCCGGGACTAGTATCTACGAGCAGTACTTC.

The genes are TRBV4-2 and TRBJ2-5; 13 bases are shared with TRBD2. This CDR3 spans 16 amino acids. Losses at the gene ends were 3 bases for V and 1 base for J; bases not matched to a gene: 2. Germline CDR1 reads LGHNA; CDR2 reads YNFKEQ. The CDR3 nucleotides read TGTGCCAGCAGCCATGGGACTAGCGGGGTCCAAGAGACCCAGTACTTC. Encoded protein: CASSHGTSGVQETQYF.

A single count supports this clonotype. A read error may produce the germline difference seen at one junction end. The rearrangement links TRBV3-1 to TRBJ2-7, with D hard to call. Germline-derived CDR1 and CDR2 are LGHDT and YNNKEL (reference sequence). CDR3 length equals 15 residues. The CDR3 DNA follows: TGTGCCAGCACCCAAGAGGCGCCTTTGACCTACGAGCAGTACTTC. This translates into CASTQEAPLTYEQYF.

This clonotype was seen at least ten times. The germline gene is not matched at one end of the junction; a read error may be the cause. The CDR3 sequence is CASSVETSGSPPLF. The CDR3 nucleotides read TGTGCCAGCAGCGTAGAGACTAGCGGGAGTCCGCCACTCTTC. The J gene is TRBJ2-1, the V gene TRBV9, with 12 bases identical to TRBD2. The CDR3 consists of 14 residues. CDR1 is SGDLS and CDR2 is YYNGEE in the germline V gene.

This clonotype was found many times. The chain joins TRBV7-2 to TRBJ1-1; TRBD1 matches at 9 bases. The V gene end was trimmed by 0 bases and the J gene end by 7 bases; junction bases not matched to a gene: 6. The CDR3 has 15 amino acids. Looked up from germline, CDR1 is SGHTA and CDR2 is FQGNSA. The CDR3 DNA reads TGTGCCAGCAGCTTAGCGCCTGGGACAGGGAGTGAAGCTTTCTTT. It translates to CASSLAPGTGSEAFF.

This clonotype was found many times. The chain couples TRBV27 to TRBJ2-7, with unresolved D. Trimming stripped 3 bases from V and 1 base from J, with 10 bases between. CDR3 length equals 14 residues. The germline gives CDR1 MNHEY, CDR2 SMNVEV (reference sequence). CDR3 loop: CASSLLGHSYEQYF. CDR3 DNA: TGTGCCAGCAGTTTGTTGGGCCATTCCTACGAGCAGTACTTC.

This clonotype occurred many times. The V call is TRBV10-3, the J call TRBJ1-1; no clear D. The V gene lost 3 bases and the J gene lost 1 base, with 9 bases spanning the gap. The CDR3 has 14 residues. The germline CDR1 and CDR2 sequences are ENHRY and SYGVKD. CDR3: CAISDERANTEAFF. The CDR3 coding sequence is TGTGCCATCAGTGACGAGCGGGCGAACACTGAAGCTTTCTTT.

This clonotype was observed a handful of times. The chain joins TRBV28 to TRBJ1-5, with D possibly matching TRBD1 (5 bases). The CDR3 totals 13 residues. The V and J ends lost 8 bases and 3 bases respectively, with 11 bases between them. CDR1 and CDR2 (germline): MDHEN, SYDVKM. DNA for the CDR3: TGTGCCAGCTCTGACAGTTACAATCAGCCCCAGCATTTT. Its protein product is CASSDSYNQPQHF.

V and J are TRBV29-1 and TRBJ2-3; 13 nucleotides agree with TRBD2. V lost 6 bases to trimming and J lost 2 bases; unmatched junction nucleotides: 5. Germline V gene lookup returns CDR1 SQVTM and CDR2 ANQGSEA. This CDR3 contains 15 residues. The CDR3 is CSVLGLAGATDTQYF. The CDR3 DNA reads TGCAGCGTGCTCGGACTAGCGGGAGCCACAGATACGCAGTATTTT.

The CDR3 nucleotides are TGTGCCAGCAGCTTAAGGGTTCGGGGGGTCACTGAAGCTTTCTTT. The encoded protein is CASSLRVRGVTEAFF. The rearrangement links TRBV11-2 to TRBJ1-1; maybe TRBD1 (5 bases). Germline CDR1 SGHAT, CDR2 FQNNGV. The V gene lost 2 bases and the J gene lost 4 bases, with 14 bases spanning the gap. The CDR3 consists of 15 residues.

At least ten counts were recorded for this clonotype. The genes are TRBV12-3 or TRBV12-4 and TRBJ2-3, with 7 positions matching TRBD2. CDR3 length: 18 residues. J lost 4 bases, V lost 0 bases, and 13 bases had no gene match. CDR3 sequence reads: CASSLASWGGWSSDTQYF. CDR3 coding DNA: TGTGCCAGCAGTTTAGCGTCCTGGGGGGGGTGGTCTTCAGATACGCAGTATTTT.